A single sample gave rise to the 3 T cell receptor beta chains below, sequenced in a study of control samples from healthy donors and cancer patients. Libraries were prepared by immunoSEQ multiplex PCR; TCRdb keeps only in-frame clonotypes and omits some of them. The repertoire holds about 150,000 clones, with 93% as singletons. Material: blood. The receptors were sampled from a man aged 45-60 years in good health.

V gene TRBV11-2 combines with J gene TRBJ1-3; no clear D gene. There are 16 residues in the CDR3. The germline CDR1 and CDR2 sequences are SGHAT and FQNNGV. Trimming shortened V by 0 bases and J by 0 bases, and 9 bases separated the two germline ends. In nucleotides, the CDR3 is TGTGCCAGCAGCTTAGATCAGCTAGGCTCTGGAAACACCATATATTTT. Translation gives CASSLDQLGSGNTIYF.

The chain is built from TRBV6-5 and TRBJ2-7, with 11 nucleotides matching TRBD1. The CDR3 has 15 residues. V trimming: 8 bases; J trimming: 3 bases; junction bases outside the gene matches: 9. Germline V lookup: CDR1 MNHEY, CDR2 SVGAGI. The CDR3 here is CASGMDRGHSYEQYF. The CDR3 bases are TGTGCCAGCGGGATGGACAGGGGGCATAGCTACGAGCAGTACTTC.

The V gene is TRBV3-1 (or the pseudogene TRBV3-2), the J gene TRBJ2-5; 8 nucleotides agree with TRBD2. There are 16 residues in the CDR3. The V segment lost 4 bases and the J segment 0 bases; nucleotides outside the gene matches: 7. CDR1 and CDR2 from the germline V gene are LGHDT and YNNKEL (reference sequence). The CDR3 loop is CASSLRTSRYQETQYF. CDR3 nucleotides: TGTGCCAGCAGCCTTCGGACTAGCAGGTACCAAGAGACCCAGTACTTC.